Listed here are 20 T cell receptor beta chains from one sample, sequenced in a study of T cell changes during pregnancy in multiple sclerosis. Measured with immunoSEQ multiplex PCR; TCRdb has only the in-frame clones, and not every one. The sample records approximately 92,000 clones, around 92% being singletons. Sequencing used peripheral blood, obtained in the first trimester of pregnancy. Receptors originate from a female donor with multiple sclerosis, enrolled in a pregnancy study.

This clone occurred a few times. V is TRBV7-6 and J is TRBJ2-1, with 13 positions matching TRBD2. CDR3 size: 16 residues. Trimming took 4 bases from V and 7 from J; bases not matched to a gene: 7. Germline lookup yields CDR1 SGHVS and CDR2 FNYEAQ. CDR3 bases: TGTGCCAGCAGCTCAGAACTACTAGCGGGAGGGAATGAGCAGTTCTTC. It is translated as CASSSELLAGGNEQFF.

The CDR3: CASSIGTVIDTQYF. The CDR3 DNA follows: TGTGCCAGTAGTATCGGGACAGTTATAGATACGCAGTATTTT. The chain couples TRBV19 to TRBJ2-3, with TRBD1 matching over 7 bases. V trimming: 3 bases; J trimming: 5 bases; junction bases outside the gene matches: 5. From germline, CDR1 is LNHDA and CDR2 SQIVND (reference sequence). This CDR3 is 14 amino acids long.

The chain couples TRBV9 to TRBJ1-1; D unresolved. Germline lookup yields CDR1 SGDLS and CDR2 YYNGEE. This CDR3 spans 11 amino acids. Deletions cut 4 bases from V and 5 bases from J, with 6 bases between. The CDR3 sequence: CASSPTTEAFF. The CDR3 DNA is TGTGCCAGCAGCCCCACTACTGAAGCTTTCTTT.

The chain couples TRBV15 to TRBJ1-1; TRBD1 matches 7 bases. V shed 3 bases and J 2 bases; nucleotides not matched to a gene: 12. Germline CDR1 LNHNV, CDR2 YYDKDF (reference sequence). The CDR3 is 17 residues long. The CDR3 DNA is TGTGCCACCAGCAGTGCCCTACAGGGGAAAGGAAACACTGAAGCTTTCTTT. It specifies CATSSALQGKGNTEAFF.

This chain connects TRBV2 to TRBJ2-1; TRBD2 agrees at 11 bases. J was trimmed by 6 bases and V by 2 bases; bases with no gene match: 6. The germline V gene has CDR1 SNHLY and CDR2 FYNNEI. This CDR3 is built from 16 residues. CDR3 protein: CASSEFRLAGSNEQFF. Here the CDR3 DNA reads TGTGCCAGCAGTGAATTCCGACTAGCGGGAAGCAATGAGCAGTTCTTC.

This chain links TRBV27 with TRBJ1-5, with no clear D. The CDR3 extends over 16 amino acids. V was pared by 5 bases and J by 5 bases, with 19 bases between. Germline CDR1 reads MNHEY; CDR2 reads SMNVEV (reference sequence). The CDR3 loop reads CASSPMVGGGYQPQHF. The CDR3 coding sequence is TGTGCCAGCAGTCCCATGGTGGGTGGAGGATATCAGCCCCAGCATTTT.

The table lists this clone with a count of one. The chain carries TRBV7-2 and TRBJ2-3, with TRBD2 matching 9 bases. The CDR3 runs to 16 residues. Germline V CDR1 and CDR2: SGHTA, FQGNSA. Losses at the gene ends were 2 bases for V and 1 base for J; bases not matched to a gene: 4. CDR3 DNA sequence: TGTGCCAGCAGCTTACGCCTAGCGGGACGCACAGATACGCAGTATTTT. Its protein is CASSLRLAGRTDTQYF.

The V gene is TRBV10-3, the J gene TRBJ2-2, with 7 bases matching TRBD1. The CDR3 runs to 15 residues. From germline, CDR1 is ENHRY and CDR2 SYGVKD. Trimming took 6 bases from V and 4 from J; bases not matched to a gene: 8. The CDR3 nucleotides read TGTGCCATCAGGCCGGGACAGTTACCCACCGGGGAGCTGTTTTTT. This codes for CAIRPGQLPTGELFF.

The chain links TRBV4-3 to TRBJ1-2; tentatively, D is TRBD1 (5 bases). Germline V lookup: CDR1 LGHNA, CDR2 YSLEER. This CDR3 has 15 amino acids. Between the trimmed V and J ends, which lost 0 bases and 6 bases, there was a span of 14 bases. CDR3 region: CASSQDETGTHGYTF. The CDR3 DNA follows: TGCGCCAGCAGCCAAGATGAAACCGGGACTCATGGCTACACCTTC.

The count of this clone is one. The rearrangement joins TRBV28 to TRBJ1-2, with D maybe TRBD1 (5 bases). The germline V and J ends were trimmed by 3 bases and 8 bases, with 10 bases remaining between them. Germline V gene data show CDR1 as MDHEN and CDR2 as SYDVKM. The CDR3 totals 12 residues. CDR3 amino acids: CASSFGGWGYTF. The DNA for the CDR3 is TGTGCCAGCAGTTTCGGGGGTTGGGGCTACACCTTC.

This chain links TRBV15 with TRBJ2-2, with a possible D match to TRBD2 (5 bases). V was trimmed by 6 bases and J by 5 bases, leaving 13 bases between them. The length of the CDR3 is 14 residues. CDR1 LNHNV and CDR2 YYDKDF come from the germline V gene (reference sequence). CDR3 bases: TGTGCCACCAGACTAGACCGTAGAACCGGGGAGCTGTTTTTT. Protein: CATRLDRRTGELFF.

This clone was picked up one time. This chain joins TRBV27 and TRBJ2-7; no clear D. Per the germline V gene, CDR1 is MNHEY and CDR2 is SMNVEV (reference sequence). The CDR3 totals 14 residues. Trimming pared 2 bases from V and 0 bases from J, leaving 8 bases between. As DNA, the CDR3 is TGTGCCAGCAGTTTACGCCCGGGCTCCTACGAGCAGTACTTC. Amino acids: CASSLRPGSYEQYF.

The rearrangement joins TRBV9 to TRBJ2-1, with 11 bases lining up with TRBD2. Germline CDR1 is SGDLS and CDR2 is YYNGEE. CDR3 length equals 17 residues. The trim removed 3 bases at V and 8 bases at J, leaving 13 bases unmatched. The CDR3 coding sequence is TGTGCCAGCAGCGAATATAGCGGGAGGGCCCTCGGCGATGAGCAGTTCTTC. Its translation: CASSEYSGRALGDEQFF.

The chain uses TRBV5-4 and TRBJ2-4, with D perhaps matching TRBD2 (6 bases). V dropped 3 bases and J dropped 3 bases, with 13 bases sitting between them. The CDR3 runs to 15 residues. Germline-derived CDR1 and CDR2 are SGHNT and YYREEE (reference sequence). CDR3 residues: CASSSEGEVKNIQYF. The CDR3 bases are TGTGCCAGCAGCTCGGAGGGAGAGGTCAAAAACATTCAGTACTTC.

The CDR3 sequence: CASSLWGGPVSYEQYF. DNA for the CDR3: TGTGCCAGCAGCTTGTGGGGGGGGCCAGTCTCCTACGAGCAGTACTTC. The chain links TRBV5-6 to TRBJ2-7; D is perhaps TRBD2 (7 bases). This CDR3 contains 16 residues. V was trimmed by 1 base and J by 0 bases, leaving 14 bases between them. The V gene's germline CDR1 is SGHDT and CDR2 YYEEEE. Complete variable domain (other parts from reference TRBV5-6 and TRBJ2-7): DAGVTQSPTHLIKTRGQQVTLRCSPKSGHDTVSWYQQALGQGPQFIFQYYEEEERQRGNFPDRFSGHQFPNYSSELNVNALLLGDSALYLCASSLWGGPVSYEQYFGPGTRLTVT.

This clone is a singleton in its sample. V gene TRBV7-9 combines with J gene TRBJ2-5; a possible D gene is TRBD2 (6 bases). The CDR3 is made up of 13 amino acids. CDR1 and CDR2 from the germline V gene are SEHNR and FQNEAQ (reference sequence). V was pared by 3 bases and J by 3 bases, with 8 bases between. This CDR3 is CASSFGGKETQYF. CDR3 DNA: TGTGCCAGCAGCTTTGGAGGGAAAGAGACCCAGTACTTC.

The chain uses TRBV2 and TRBJ2-1; 11 bases align to TRBD2. The CDR3 is 14 residues long. Looked up from germline, CDR1 is SNHLY and CDR2 is FYNNEI. With 9 bases clipped from V and 9 bases from J, the junction kept 10 bases outside the gene matches. The CDR3 region is CARSSGRLVSEQFF. The CDR3 DNA follows: TGTGCCAGATCTAGCGGGAGGCTAGTCAGTGAGCAGTTCTTC. The entire variable domain, with the rest obtained from reference TRBV2 and TRBJ2-1, is as follows: EPEVTQTPSHQVTQMGQEVILRCVPISNHLYFYWYRQILGQKVEFLVSFYNNEISEKSEIFDDQFSVERPDGSNFTLKIRSTKLEDSAMYFCARSSGRLVSEQFFGPGTRLTVL.

This clone was counted between two and nine times. An end of the junction does not agree with germline; a read error may underlie this. The chain is built from TRBV5-6 and TRBJ2-7; a weak D match, TRBD2 (6 bases). The length of the CDR3 is 12 residues. Germline CDR1 SGHDT, CDR2 YYEEEE. CDR3 in amino acids: CASSSPREDWIF. CDR3 DNA sequence: TGTGCCAGCAGCTCCCCGAGGGAGGACTGGATCTTC.

The V gene is TRBV27, the J gene TRBJ2-3, with 7 positions matching TRBD2. CDR3 size: 17 residues. The junction had 12 bases not matched to a gene; V was cut back by 3 bases and J by 3 bases. Germline CDR1 is MNHEY and CDR2 is SMNVEV (reference sequence). CDR3 residues: CASSFVGGEGRTDTQYF. The DNA for the CDR3 is TGTGCCAGCAGTTTCGTGGGGGGGGAGGGCCGGACAGATACGCAGTATTTT.

CDR3 nucleotides: TGTGCCAGCAGCCAGTCGTTAGGGGCCAACGTCCTGACTTTC. Translating gives CASSQSLGANVLTF. The chain has TRBV9 and TRBJ2-6, with D unclear. CDR1 is SGDLS, CDR2 YYNGEE, per germline. The CDR3 contains 14 residues. Trimming took 4 bases from V and 4 from J, leaving 9 bases between them.